Each of the 3 T cell receptor beta chains below was sequenced from the same sample in a study of blood T cell repertoires in COVID-19. Data came from immunoSEQ multiplex PCR; TCRdb stores just in-frame clones and leaves some out. The data hold about 280,000 clones, with roughly 85% observed a single time. Sequencing input: peripheral blood. All receptors derive from a woman in her fifties or sixties who had recovered from COVID-19.

The genes are TRBV5-5 and TRBJ2-1, with 10 positions matching TRBD2. Germline CDR1 and CDR2: SGHKS and YYEKEE (reference sequence). The CDR3 has 15 residues. V was clipped by 2 bases and J by 5 bases; unmatched bases: 4. In DNA form, the CDR3 reads TGTGCCAGCAGCTTCCAGGGACTAGCGCACAATGAGCAGTTCTTC. It yields the protein CASSFQGLAHNEQFF.

The CDR3 region is CASSTSSGGKQYF. CDR3 nucleotide sequence: TGTGCCAGCAGCACCTCCTCAGGGGGGAAGCAGTACTTC. The rearrangement joins TRBV28 to TRBJ2-7, with D possibly matching TRBD1 (7 bases). V was pared by 6 bases and J by 8 bases, with 17 bases between. CDR1 is MDHEN and CDR2 is SYDVKM in the germline V gene. CDR3 length: 13 residues.

CDR3 sequence reads: CASRPTGSSTDTQYF. The CDR3 DNA follows: TGTGCCAGCAGGCCCACAGGGTCCAGCACAGATACGCAGTATTTT. The chain links TRBV6-5 to TRBJ2-3; possible D gene TRBD1, 6 bases. The V end was cut by 6 bases, the J end by 0 bases, with 13 bases between. The CDR3 is 15 amino acids. Germline V CDR1 and CDR2: MNHEY, SVGAGI.